The 20 T cell receptor beta chains reported below all come from one sample, sequenced in a study of shared clonotypes between healthy human individuals. Sequencing was performed with immunoSEQ multiplex PCR; in TCRdb, only in-frame clones are kept and a portion is missing. The top ten clones hold roughly 0.1% of a sample with 660,000 or so clones, approximately 96% of them seen once. In the naive CD8 group, cells lacked CD45RO and were positively selected for CCR7, so terminally differentiated effector memory CD45RA+ cells were left out. What was sequenced was naive CD8+ T cells sorted from blood. The source is a woman aged 25 to 39 in good health.

The J gene is TRBJ1-4, the V gene TRBV6-5; TRBD1 matches 11 bases. Germline values: CDR1 MNHEY, CDR2 SVGAGI. CDR3 length: 15 residues. Losses at the gene ends were 4 bases for V and 5 bases for J; bases not matched to a gene: 3. This CDR3 reads CASSSGQGANEKLFF. Here the CDR3 DNA reads TGTGCCAGCAGTTCCGGACAGGGGGCGAATGAAAAACTGTTTTTT.

The chain has TRBV25-1 and TRBJ1-1; D ambiguous. The ends were cut back, 5 bases at V and 5 bases at J, with 12 bases in the middle. Per germline, CDR1 MGHDK and CDR2 SYGVNS. The CDR3 is 13 amino acids. In DNA form, the CDR3 reads TGTGCCAGCAGTATGGTATCGGGAACTGAAGCTTTCTTT. Protein product: CASSMVSGTEAFF.

As to this clone: The sample contains more than one DNA sequence encoding this CDR3. This chain links TRBV28 with TRBJ2-3; perhaps TRBD2 as D (6 bases). The CDR3 spans 14 residues. The germline gives CDR1 MDHEN, CDR2 SYDVKM. V lost 1 base and J 3 bases, leaving 8 bases between the germline ends. CDR3 nucleotides: TGTGCCAGCAGTTTATCTGGAGGGACAGATACGCAGTATTTT. Translating it yields CASSLSGGTDTQYF.

In nucleotides, the CDR3 is TGCAGCGTTGAGGGGATTTCGTGGGGGTCCTACAATGAGCAGTTCTTC. Translating gives CSVEGISWGSYNEQFF. The V gene is TRBV29-1, the J gene TRBJ2-1; D possibly uses TRBD1 or TRBD2 (5 bases each). Trimming shortened V by 3 bases and J by 1 base, and 16 bases separated the two germline ends. Germline-derived CDR1 and CDR2 are SQVTM and ANQGSEA. The CDR3 runs to 16 residues.

The chain has TRBV29-1 and TRBJ2-3, with D tentatively TRBD2 (5 bases). Trimming took 4 bases from V and 2 from J, leaving 16 bases between them. Looked up from germline, CDR1 is SQVTM and CDR2 is ANQGSEA. This CDR3 comprises 15 residues. The CDR3 spells CSVVLRTGNTDTQYF. CDR3 DNA sequence: TGCAGCGTTGTTTTGCGGACCGGGAACACAGATACGCAGTATTTT.

The chain carries TRBV7-2 and TRBJ2-7, with D unclear. The V end lost 8 bases, the J end lost 0 bases, and 11 bases lay between the germline ends. The CDR3 length is 13 residues. Germline V gene lookup returns CDR1 SGHTA and CDR2 FQGNSA. The CDR3 sequence: CASDGGHSYEQYF. The CDR3 DNA reads as TGTGCCAGCGACGGCGGCCACTCCTACGAGCAGTACTTC.

This chain joins TRBV11-3 and TRBJ2-1, with D unclear. Germline values: CDR1 SGHNT, CDR2 YENEEA. V lost 4 bases to trimming and J lost 7 bases, with 8 bases between them. The CDR3 contains 12 residues. The CDR3 is CASSSQRNEQFF. The CDR3 DNA reads as TGTGCCAGCAGCTCTCAGAGGAATGAGCAGTTCTTC.

V gene TRBV11-2 combines with J gene TRBJ2-7; D uncertain. CDR1 and CDR2 (germline): SGHAT, FQNNGV. V lost 0 bases and J lost 3, with 6 bases in between. The CDR3 contains 13 residues. CDR3 amino acids: CASSLDRFYEQYF. The CDR3 nucleotides read TGTGCCAGCAGCTTAGACCGCTTCTACGAGCAGTACTTC.

J is TRBJ1-2 and V is TRBV28; weak D call: TRBD1 (5 bases). CDR3 length: 13 residues. Germline CDR1 and CDR2: MDHEN and SYDVKM. Trimming removed 7 bases at V and 5 bases at J, with 14 bases between. Here the CDR3 reads CASTQGNRYGYTF. The CDR3 DNA reads as TGTGCCAGCACCCAGGGTAATAGATATGGCTACACCTTC.

A note on this clone: At one of its ends the junction is not consistent with the germline gene, which may arise from a read error. This sequence joins TRBV5-8 and TRBJ2-7; tentatively, D is TRBD1 (6 bases). The CDR3 extends over 13 amino acids. The germline CDR1 and CDR2 sequences are SGHTS and YDEGEE. CDR3 nucleotide sequence: TGTGCCAACAGCCATCTCCTACAGGGCGTGCAGTACTTC. This translates into CANSHLLQGVQYF.

The rearrangement joins TRBV27 to TRBJ1-1; 8 nucleotides line up with TRBD1. Germline values: CDR1 MNHEY, CDR2 SMNVEV (reference sequence). Trimming cost V 4 bases and J 3 bases; bases outside gene matches: 7. This CDR3 region has 15 residues. The CDR3 region has the DNA TGTGCCAGCAGTTGGACAGGGCGGTGGGACACTGAAGCTTTCTTT. This translates into CASSWTGRWDTEAFF.

There are a few counts of this clone. This chain joins TRBV27 and TRBJ2-7; D may correspond to TRBD1 or TRBD2 (5 bases each). Per germline, CDR1 MNHEY and CDR2 SMNVEV (reference sequence). The CDR3 has 14 amino acids. Trimming stripped 2 bases from V and 5 bases from J, with 13 bases between. The CDR3 DNA sequence: TGTGCCAGCAGTTTAAACTGGGACGGCCACGAGCAGTACTTC. Translation: CASSLNWDGHEQYF.

This chain connects TRBV23-1 to TRBJ2-4; TRBD2 matches at 13 bases. TRBV23-1 is designated an ORF whose function remains uncertain. J was trimmed by 3 bases and V by 6 bases; bases with no gene match: 20. The CDR3 length is 21 residues. The CDR3 region is CASSPLQPGTSGILDKNIQYF. The CDR3 DNA follows: TGCGCCAGCAGCCCACTTCAGCCCGGGACTAGCGGGATTTTAGACAAAAACATTCAGTACTTC.

The CDR3 nucleotides read TGCAGCGTTGCCGGATATGCCGGGGAGCTGTTTTTT. It encodes CSVAGYAGELFF. The J gene is TRBJ2-2, the V gene TRBV29-1; D uncertain. This CDR3 is 12 amino acids long. Germline V gene data show CDR1 as SQVTM and CDR2 as ANQGSEA. V was trimmed by 4 bases and J by 6 bases, leaving 9 bases between them.

The chain is built from TRBV2 and TRBJ2-1; D uncertain. V was trimmed by 5 bases and J by 1 base, leaving 6 bases between them. This CDR3 is 13 amino acids long. CDR1 and CDR2 from the germline V gene are SNHLY and FYNNEI. Here the CDR3 reads CASSPISYNEQFF. The CDR3 nucleotides are TGTGCCAGCAGTCCTATATCCTACAATGAGCAGTTCTTC.

This chain links TRBV27 with TRBJ2-3, with 11 bases matching TRBD2. This CDR3 region has 15 residues. Germline V lookup: CDR1 MNHEY, CDR2 SMNVEV (reference sequence). V trimming: 10 bases; J trimming: 0 bases; junction bases outside the gene matches: 6. CDR3 coding DNA: TGTGCCACCCGCAGACTAGCGGGAAGCACAGATACGCAGTATTTT. Its translation is CATRRLAGSTDTQYF.

The gene calls are TRBV9 and TRBJ2-1; perhaps TRBD1 as D (6 bases). The germline gives CDR1 SGDLS, CDR2 YYNGEE. V shed 0 bases and J shed 7 bases, with 11 bases lying between them. This CDR3 is 14 amino acids long. CDR3 in amino acids: CASSVGGGRNEQFF. The CDR3 DNA reads TGTGCCAGCAGCGTAGGAGGGGGTAGGAATGAGCAGTTCTTC. Looking up the rest from reference TRBV9 and TRBJ2-1 gives the full variable domain: DSGVTQTPKHLITATGQRVTLRCSPRSGDLSVYWYQQSLDQGLQFLIQYYNGEERAKGNILERFSAQQFPDLHSELNLSSLELGDSALYFCASSVGGGRNEQFFGPGTRLTVL.

The chain combines TRBV19 with TRBJ2-5; no clear D gene. The length of the CDR3 is 14 residues. CDR1 and CDR2 (germline): LNHDA, SQIVND (reference sequence). Trimming stripped 3 bases from V and 4 bases from J, with 12 bases between. The chain's CDR3 is CASSMGSAGETQYF. The DNA for the CDR3 is TGTGCCAGTAGTATGGGGTCGGCAGGAGAGACCCAGTACTTC.

The chain joins TRBV28 to TRBJ1-4, with D maybe TRBD1 (6 bases). The CDR3 is made up of 14 amino acids. The V gene's germline CDR1 is MDHEN and CDR2 SYDVKM. V was cut by 4 bases and J by 8 bases, with 14 bases left in between. CDR3 sequence: CASSYRESGEKLFF. In DNA form, the CDR3 reads TGTGCCAGCAGTTACAGGGAATCTGGGGAAAAACTGTTTTTT. Drawing the rest from reference TRBV28 and TRBJ1-4, the complete variable domain is DVKVTQSSRYLVKRTGEKVFLECVQDMDHENMFWYRQDPGLGLRLIYFSYDVKMKEKGDIPEGYSVSREKKERFSLILESASTNQTSMYLCASSYRESGEKLFFGSGTQLSVL.

The gene calls are TRBV5-6 and TRBJ2-6, with 7 bases fitting TRBD2. Losses at the gene ends were 3 bases for V and 1 base for J; bases not matched to a gene: 1. The CDR3 covers 15 residues. Germline V gives CDR1 SGHDT, CDR2 YYEEEE. The CDR3 loop is CASSWEGSGANVLTF. The DNA for the CDR3 is TGTGCCAGCAGCTGGGAGGGTTCTGGGGCCAACGTCCTGACTTTC.